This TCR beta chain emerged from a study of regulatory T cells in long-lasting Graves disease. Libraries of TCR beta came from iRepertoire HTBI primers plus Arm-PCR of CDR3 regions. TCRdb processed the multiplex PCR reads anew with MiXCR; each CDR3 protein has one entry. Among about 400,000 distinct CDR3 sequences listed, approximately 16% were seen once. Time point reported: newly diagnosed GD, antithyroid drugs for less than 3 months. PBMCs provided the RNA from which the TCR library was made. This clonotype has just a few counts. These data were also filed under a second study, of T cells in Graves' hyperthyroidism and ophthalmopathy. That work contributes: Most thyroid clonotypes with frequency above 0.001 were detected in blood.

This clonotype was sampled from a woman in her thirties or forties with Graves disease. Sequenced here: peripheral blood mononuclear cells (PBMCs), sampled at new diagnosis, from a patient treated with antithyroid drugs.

In DNA form, the CDR3 reads TGCGCCAGCAGCCAAGAGGACAGGGGACCGCAGTACTTC. This codes for CASSQEDRGPQYF. The chain combines TRBV4-1 with TRBJ2-7, with 9 bases aligning to TRBD1. This CDR3 spans 13 amino acids. From germline, CDR1 is MGHRA and CDR2 YSYEKL. V dropped 0 bases and J dropped 9; count of bases not matched to a gene: 3.